This is a list of T cell receptor beta chains from one sample in a study of human T cells and chemical hapten exposure. TCRdb used MiXCR to reprocess the RACE reads, holding one entry per CDR3 protein. The sample lists tens of thousands of distinct CDR3 sequences, roughly 9% occurring once. This specimen was whole blood, taken in connection with sensitization to the hapten diphenylcyclopropenone (DPC). These receptors all come from a woman younger than 45 with alopecia areata. Some clones in this sample may be carry-over from other donors' samples. The CDR3 runs from the conserved cysteine through the conserved F or W. D genes are given only for firm matches. A clone size is listed for some rows: how often the clone was seen (once, few, many), or a class if it is expanded.

>TRBJ1-3|TRBV6-6|-|few
TGTGCCAGCAGTTTGACGGTCTCTGGAAACACCATATATTTT
CASSLTVSGNTIYF
>TRBJ2-1|TRBV5-1|-|few
TGCGCCAGCAGCTTGGTGGGCCAGGGTGATGTCGATGAGCAGTTCTTC
CASSLVGQGDVDEQFF
>TRBJ2-4|TRBV2|-|few
TGTGCCAGCAGTGAATTCGGAGAGCTAAAAAACATTCAGTACTTC
CASSEFGELKNIQYF
>TRBJ2-7|TRBV6-2/TRBV6-3|TRBD1|few
TGTGCCAGCAGGGGGACAGGGAGCGGCTACGAGCAGTACTTC
CASRGTGSGYEQYF
>TRBJ2-7|TRBV6-5|-|many
TGTGCCAGCAGTCCCTTTAGACTTGGTGATGAGCAGTACTTC
CASSPFRLGDEQYF
>TRBJ1-1|TRBV2|-|many
TGTGCCAGCAGTGATGAGAACACTGAAGCTTTCTTT
CASSDENTEAFF
>TRBJ2-7|TRBV7-6|-|-
TGTGCCAGCAGCCCCCTCGACCCGCACGAGCAGTACTTC
CASSPLDPHEQYF
>TRBJ1-6|TRBV20-1|-|-
TGCAGTGCCCCCGACAGTACTTATAATTCACCCCTCCACTTT
CSAPDSTYNSPLHF
>TRBJ2-3|TRBV12-3/TRBV12-4|TRBD2|few
TGTGCCAGCAGTTTCCCTGCCGATCGGCGGGGGGGCACAGATACGCAGTATTTT
CASSFPADRRGGTDTQYF
>TRBJ1-1|TRBV11-2|-|many
TGTGCCAGCAGCTTGGTGAGGTCGGGGTGGACTGAAGCTTTCTTT
CASSLVRSGWTEAFF
>TRBJ1-6|TRBV7-8|-|-
TGTGCCAGCAGCTCCAGCCGAAATTCACCCCTCCACTTT
CASSSSRNSPLHF
>TRBJ2-1|TRBV4-3|-|few
TGCGCCAGCAGCCAAGAACCACAGGTTAGCGGTGAGCAGTTCTTC
CASSQEPQVSGEQFF
>TRBJ1-5|TRBV6-2/TRBV6-3|-|-
TGTGCCAGCAGTCCCTCAGGGGTACAGCCCCAGCATTTT
CASSPSGVQPQHF
>TRBJ2-1|TRBV7-9|-|-
TGTGCCAGCAGCTTTTGGACAGGAGGGTACAATGAGCAGTTCTTC
CASSFWTGGYNEQFF
>TRBJ1-6|TRBV5-1|TRBD1|-
TGCGCCAGCAGCGCGACTGCCGGACAGGCGGGAATGCCCCTCCACTTT
CASSATAGQAGMPLHF
>TRBJ1-2|TRBV3-1|-|-
TGTGCCAGCAGCCCCCGACTCCGGACAGAAAAATCTATGGGCTACACCTTC
CASSPRLRTEKSMGYTF
>TRBJ2-5|TRBV6-2/TRBV6-3|-|few
TGTGCCAGCAGTTACCCCCTCGACAGGCACCAAGAGACCCAGTACTTC
CASSYPLDRHQETQYF
>TRBJ1-2|TRBV7-9|TRBD1|few
TGTGCCAGCAGCCTACGGGACAGGGGGCTCTATGGCTACACCTTC
CASSLRDRGLYGYTF
>TRBJ1-5|TRBV20-1|-|-
TGCAGTGCAGTGGCAGGGCGCAATCAGCCCCAGCATTTT
CSAVAGRNQPQHF
>TRBJ2-3|TRBV3-1|TRBD2|-
TGTGCCAGCAGCCAGGGGACTAGCGGGGGGGTAAGCACAGATACGCAGTATTTT
CASSQGTSGGVSTDTQYF
>TRBJ2-5|TRBV6-2/TRBV6-3|-|few
TGTGCCAGCACCCAAGCGGCAGGAGCAGCGACCCAGTACTTC
CASTQAAGAATQYF
>TRBJ2-1|TRBV7-2|-|few
TGTGCCAGCAGCCTGGGACTGCATGGCTACAATGAGCAGTTCTTC
CASSLGLHGYNEQFF
>TRBJ2-2|TRBV20-1|-|many
TGCAGTAGCATACTCAACACCGGGGAGCTGTTTTTT
CSSILNTGELFF
>TRBJ2-1|TRBV19|TRBD1|few
TGTGCCAGTAGCAGGGACAGGGGCGAGTCCTACAATGAGCAGTTCTTC
CASSRDRGESYNEQFF
>TRBJ1-3|TRBV4-2|TRBD1|many
TGTGCCAGCAGCCGGGGACAGTTCAGCTCTGGAAACACCATATATTTT
CASSRGQFSSGNTIYF
>TRBJ1-5|TRBV28|-|few
TGTGCCAGCAGGCTCGGGACGGTTTATAGCAATCAGCCCCAGCATTTT
CASRLGTVYSNQPQHF
>TRBJ2-5|TRBV6-6|-|few
TGTGCCAGCAGTTACTCCGGGGAACCCCGCCCGACCCAGTACTTC
CASSYSGEPRPTQYF
>TRBJ1-1|TRBV12-3/TRBV12-4|-|-
TGTGCCAGCAGGAGACACGGACAGAACACTGAAGCTTTCTTT
CASRRHGQNTEAFF
>TRBJ1-5|TRBV12-3/TRBV12-4|-|many
TGTGCCAGCAGTTTACTAGGAAGCAATCAGCCCCAGCATTTT
CASSLLGSNQPQHF
>TRBJ1-2|TRBV20-1|-|few
TGCAGTGCTAGCCCGACAGGATATGGCTACACCTTC
CSASPTGYGYTF
>TRBJ2-5|TRBV6-2/TRBV6-3|-|few
TGTGCCAGCAGGAAATCCGGGACTGGGGGTGAAGAGACCCAGTACTTC
CASRKSGTGGEETQYF
>TRBJ2-2|TRBV3-1|-|many
TGTGCCAGCAGCCAGTTTGCAGGAGACACCGGGGAGCTGTTTTTT
CASSQFAGDTGELFF
>TRBJ1-2|TRBV20-1|-|few
TGCAGTGCTAGGGGTTCATGGGACTATGGCTACACCTTC
CSARGSWDYGYTF
>TRBJ2-1|TRBV14|-|-
TGTGCCAGCAGCCTATTACGGAGGACGGGGGATCAGTTCTTC
CASSLLRRTGDQFF
>TRBJ1-2|TRBV28|-|few
TGTGCCACCCGGCCGTCTAACTATGGCTACACCTTC
CATRPSNYGYTF
>TRBJ2-7|TRBV5-1|-|-
TGCGCCAGCGGACAGAATGCAGGGGTCGAGCAGTACTTC
CASGQNAGVEQYF
>TRBJ2-2|TRBV15|-|-
TGTGCCACCAGCAGAGAACAGGGTACCACCGGGGAGCTGTTTTTT
CATSREQGTTGELFF
>TRBJ1-2|TRBV11-3|-|-
TGTGCCAGCACCGGGGGTGGCTACACCTTC
CASTGGGYTF
>TRBJ2-1|TRBV2|-|few
TGTGCCAGCAGTGACAGGAGTACCTACAATGAGCAGTTCTTC
CASSDRSTYNEQFF
>TRBJ1-6|TRBV2|-|many
TGTGCCAGCAGGGAAGATAGCTCCTATAATTCACCCCTCCACTTT
CASREDSSYNSPLHF
>TRBJ2-5|TRBV28|-|few
TGTGCCAGCAGTTTACAGAATGGGGGAGAGACCCAGTACTTC
CASSLQNGGETQYF
>TRBJ2-1|TRBV3-1|TRBD2|few
TGTGCCAGCACCCTCGGGGGGTGCGGGAATGAGCAGTTCTTC
CASTLGGCGNEQFF
>TRBJ1-3|TRBV12-3/TRBV12-4|-|-
TGTGCCAGCAGAAATACAGGAAACACCATATATTTT
CASRNTGNTIYF
>TRBJ2-1|TRBV6-1|-|many
TGTGCCAGCAGCCTAACAGGGTTAAATGAGCAGTTCTTC
CASSLTGLNEQFF
>TRBJ2-5|TRBV2|-|-
TGTGCCAGCAGGGAAGGGATCATAGCATCAGAGACCCAGTACTTC
CASREGIIASETQYF
>TRBJ2-5|TRBV4-3|-|few
TGCGCCAGCAGCCAAGACGAGGGGGTGGAGGAGACCCAGTACTTC
CASSQDEGVEETQYF
>TRBJ2-2|TRBV2|-|many
TGTGCCAGCACCAGGGCGGATATGTCGGCCTCCGGGGAGCTGTTTTTT
CASTRADMSASGELFF
>TRBJ2-4|TRBV12-3/TRBV12-4|-|few
TGTGCCAGCAGTTTAGTTCAGCAGGGCGAAGCCAAAAACATTCAGTACTTC
CASSLVQQGEAKNIQYF
>TRBJ1-1|TRBV30|-|few
TGTGCCTGGAGCCGGGGTGAGTACACTGAAGCTTTCTTT
CAWSRGEYTEAFF
>TRBJ1-1|TRBV14|-|few
TGTGCCAGCAGCCTACTTGAGTACACTGAAGCTTTCTTT
CASSLLEYTEAFF
>TRBJ2-7|TRBV19|TRBD1|many
TGTGCTACTATGAGGACAGGGGGCCACGAGCAGTACTTC
CATMRTGGHEQYF
>TRBJ1-1|TRBV18|-|many
TGTGCCAGCTCACCGGGCAGGGCCACTGAAGCTTTCTTT
CASSPGRATEAFF
>TRBJ2-7|TRBV5-5|TRBD2|few
TGTGCCAGCAGCTCTAAATGGGAGGGTTTTTACGAGCAGTACTTC
CASSSKWEGFYEQYF
>TRBJ2-6|TRBV7-6|-|-
TGTGCCAGCAGCTCTACGTGGAGCTCTGGGGCCAACGTCCTGACTTTC
CASSSTWSSGANVLTF
>TRBJ1-6|TRBV3-1|-|few
TGTGCCAGCAGCCAAGATCGTGGGCCGGTAGTCCATTCACCCCTCCACTTT
CASSQDRGPVVHSPLHF
>TRBJ2-7|TRBV28|-|-
TGTGCCAGCAGTTTCGGGTCAGGACGCAACTTC
CASSFGSGRNF
>TRBJ2-1|TRBV29-1|TRBD2|many
TGCAGCGTCCCATACGGGGCGGGGGGTCACAATGAGCAGTTCTTC
CSVPYGAGGHNEQFF
>TRBJ2-3|TRBV4-1|TRBD1|-
TGCGCCAGCAGCCAAGCCGGGACAGAGGGAGATACGCAGTATTTT
CASSQAGTEGDTQYF
>TRBJ1-5|TRBV18|-|-
TGTGCCAGCTCACTGGGGGGCGTCAGCAATCAGCCCCAGCATTTT
CASSLGGVSNQPQHF